The entry below gives a single T cell receptor beta chain sequence along with its context. This sample is part of a study of blood T cell repertoires in COVID-19. At the level of the study: The United States, Italy and Spain supplied acute and convalescent COVID-19 samples. Nucleic acid was either cDNA or gDNA, and it came from T cells, B-cell-depleted T cells, or PBMCs.

The germline V gene has CDR1 SGHRS and CDR2 YFSETQ. Trimming cost V 0 bases and J 4 bases, with 8 bases left between them. The CDR3 sequence is 13 residues long. As originally analysed: For nucleated cells, counts were estimated from reference gene primer amplification. This table comes from immunoSEQ multiplex PCR, and its TCRdb copy is limited to in-frame clones, with some not included. For V, J and clone size, that table is used; D and trimming come from the DNA. The data show a few hundred thousand clones, 70% to 85% seen once. This TCR derives from a man in his fifties with active or convalescent COVID-19. Source material: peripheral blood. The V gene is TRBV5-1, the J gene TRBJ2-7; the D is unclear. The CDR3 nucleotides are TGCGCCAGCAGCTTGGCAGACGGGTACGAGCAGTACGTC. Amino acids: CASSLADGYEQYV.